A single sample is the source of the 32 T cell receptor beta chains below, sequenced in a study of beta chain features in type 1 diabetes. All of the isolated RNA was reverse transcribed, so expressed TCRB transcripts were sequenced. Some clones are missing from TCRdb's copy, which holds only in-frame ones; the method was immunoSEQ multiplex PCR. Counted here are around 250,000 clones, 25% to 30% occurring once; the ten biggest clones make up roughly 4%. The sequenced material came from central memory CD4+ T cells from blood. These receptors originate from a man aged 30 to 39 in good health.

This clone turned up a few times. Other DNA sequences in this specimen translate into the identical CDR3. This chain links TRBV30 with TRBJ2-7; the D is unclear. The germline V gene encodes CDR1 GTSNPN and CDR2 SVGIG (reference sequence). Trimming stripped 0 bases from V and 6 bases from J, with 6 bases between. The CDR3 loop spans 11 amino acids. Here the CDR3 reads CAWSVTAEQYF. The CDR3 DNA reads TGTGCCTGGAGTGTAACGGCCGAGCAGTACTTC.

The chain employs TRBV30 and TRBJ2-1; D may be TRBD2 (6 bases). Trimming shortened V by 0 bases and J by 4 bases, and 13 bases separated the two germline ends. CDR3 length: 15 amino acids. The germline gives CDR1 GTSNPN, CDR2 SVGIG (reference sequence). Here the CDR3 reads CAWSVGSGAYNEQFF. The CDR3 DNA reads as TGTGCCTGGAGTGTAGGTAGCGGAGCGTACAATGAGCAGTTCTTC.

The rearrangement uses TRBV28 and TRBJ2-1, with no clear D. Germline V gene lookup returns CDR1 MDHEN and CDR2 SYDVKM. The CDR3 sequence is 11 residues long. Between the trimmed V and J ends, which lost 5 bases and 9 bases, there was a span of 8 bases. In DNA, the CDR3 is TGTGCCAGCAGTCTACATGGTGAGCAGTTCTTC. As protein: CASSLHGEQFF.

A few counts support this clone. The CDR3 spells CASRDFTGEQYF. CDR3 DNA sequence: TGTGCCAGCAGGGACTTTACCGGCGAGCAGTACTTC. The rearrangement joins TRBV6-1 to TRBJ2-7; a weak D match, TRBD2 (5 bases). The CDR3 totals 12 residues. V was trimmed by 6 bases and J by 6 bases, leaving 12 bases between them. From germline, CDR1 is MNHNS and CDR2 SASEGT.

The chain is built from TRBV29-1 and TRBJ1-2; 7 bases line up with TRBD1. Germline trimming cut 7 bases from V and 4 bases from J; bases unmatched to any gene: 6. CDR3 length: 12 amino acids. Per germline, CDR1 SQVTM and CDR2 ANQGSEA. CDR3 region: CSAIDRVYGYTF. CDR3 bases: TGCAGCGCGATAGACAGGGTCTATGGCTACACCTTC.

Written as DNA, the CDR3 is TGTGCCAGCAGCTACCACATCCCGGCGCAGTATTTT. Its translation: CASSYHIPAQYF. This sequence joins TRBV7-2 and TRBJ2-3; D unresolved. Germline V gives CDR1 SGHTA, CDR2 FQGNSA. Trimming took off 4 bases at V and 10 bases at J, with 12 bases between the two ends. The CDR3 has 12 amino acids.

The V and J genes are TRBV30 and TRBJ2-2; no clear D gene. The CDR3 contains 13 residues. V was shortened by 3 bases and J by 6 bases, with 11 bases between the two germline ends. The germline V gene encodes CDR1 GTSNPN and CDR2 SVGIG (reference sequence). The CDR3: CAWSYPGPGELFF. The CDR3 DNA follows: TGTGCCTGGAGCTACCCTGGGCCCGGGGAGCTGTTTTTT.

This clone has ten or more counts. CDR3 region: CATSTNRVFSSYNEQFF. DNA of the CDR3: TGTGCCACCAGCACCAATCGAGTCTTTAGCTCCTACAATGAGCAGTTCTTC. The chain carries TRBV15 and TRBJ2-1; D not resolved. CDR1 and CDR2 (germline): LNHNV, YYDKDF (reference sequence). The CDR3 extends over 17 amino acids. Trimming removed 4 bases from V and 0 bases from J, with 16 bases in between. Filled out from reference TRBV15 and TRBJ2-1, the complete variable domain reads DAMVIQNPRYQVTQFGKPVTLSCSQTLNHNVMYWYQQKSSQAPKLLFHYYDKDFNNEADTPDNFQSRRPNTSFCFLDIRSPGLGDTAMYLCATSTNRVFSSYNEQFFGPGTRLTVL.

The table lists this clone with a few counts. The chain has TRBV7-9 and TRBJ2-1; 7 bases fit TRBD2. CDR1 and CDR2 from the germline V gene are SEHNR and FQNEAQ (reference sequence). V was pared by 6 bases and J by 3 bases, with 5 bases of the junction left unmatched. The CDR3 loop spans 14 amino acids. The chain's CDR3 is CASRQGGLYNEQFF. DNA for the CDR3: TGTGCCAGCAGGCAGGGAGGGCTCTACAATGAGCAGTTCTTC.

This clone occurred a few times. The V gene is TRBV29-1, the J gene TRBJ1-2; D may be TRBD1 (5 bases). CDR1 is SQVTM and CDR2 is ANQGSEA in the germline V gene. This CDR3 spans 14 amino acids. V lost 4 bases to trimming and J lost 4 bases, with 16 bases between them. In DNA, the CDR3 is TGCAGCGTTGTCCTAGGGGACGGAAGCTATGGCTACACCTTC. This translates into CSVVLGDGSYGYTF.

This clone was seen repeatedly, ten times or more. V is TRBV14 and J is TRBJ2-7; D uncertain. V was clipped by 4 bases and J by 12 bases, with 16 bases between them. CDR1 is SGHDN, CDR2 FVKESK, per germline. This CDR3 contains 12 residues. The CDR3 nucleotides read TGTGCCAGCAGCCTAGGCCCCGCCGCCCCGTACTTC. Residues: CASSLGPAAPYF.

This clone was detected only a few times. The genes are TRBV7-9 and TRBJ1-5, with no clear D. Trimming removed 3 bases at V and 0 bases at J, with 9 bases between. In germline, CDR1 is SEHNR, CDR2 FQNEAQ (reference sequence). The CDR3 extends over 15 amino acids. The CDR3 DNA reads TGTGCCAGCAGCTTCGGGGAGTATAGCAATCAGCCCCAGCATTTT. Translated: CASSFGEYSNQPQHF.

In this sample, this clone turned up a few times. CDR3 bases: TGCGCCAGCAGCTTTGTAGCGGGACGCTACAATGAGCAGTTCTTC. Amino acid sequence: CASSFVAGRYNEQFF. The J gene is TRBJ2-1, the V gene TRBV5-1; 8 positions match TRBD2. The V gene end was trimmed by 2 bases and the J gene end by 3 bases; junction bases not matched to a gene: 4. Germline lookup yields CDR1 SGHRS and CDR2 YFSETQ. The CDR3 length is 15 residues.

This clone was seen only a few times. V and J are TRBV7-8 and TRBJ2-6, with D maybe TRBD1 (5 bases). The CDR3 is made up of 16 amino acids. CDR1 and CDR2 (germline): SGHVS, FQNEAQ. Trimming removed 0 bases at V and 1 base at J, with 7 bases between. CDR3 nucleotides: TGTGCCAGCAGCTTAGCAAGGGGTTCTGGGGCCAACGTCCTGACTTTC. Protein product: CASSLARGSGANVLTF.

The rearrangement links TRBV5-4 to TRBJ2-2; D is unclear. This CDR3 region has 15 residues. CDR1 is SGHNT, CDR2 YYREEE, per germline (reference sequence). Trimming left V 2 bases short and J 1 base short, with 9 bases between. Here the CDR3 DNA reads TGTGCCAGCAGCTTTAGAACAGAGAACACCGGGGAGCTGTTTTTT. Amino acid sequence: CASSFRTENTGELFF.

This clone was counted only a few times. The chain has TRBV7-9 and TRBJ1-5; TRBD1 matches 10 bases. Unmatched junction bases numbered 6, after V lost 4 bases and J lost 6 bases. CDR3 length: 15 amino acids. CDR1 and CDR2 (germline): SEHNR, FQNEAQ (reference sequence). CDR3 in DNA: TGTGCCAGCAGCTCGGGACAGGGGAAAGGTCAGCCCCAGCATTTT. It codes for CASSSGQGKGQPQHF.

This clone was seen more than once but under ten times. The rearrangement joins TRBV23-1 to TRBJ2-2, with D perhaps matching TRBD2 (5 bases). TRBV23-1 is filed as an ORF, its function uncertain. This CDR3 has 19 residues. The V and J ends lost 0 bases and 4 bases respectively, with 21 bases between them. CDR3 in amino acids: CASSQSGPQESAGTGELFF. As DNA, the CDR3 is TGCGCCAGCAGTCAATCGGGCCCGCAGGAGAGCGCGGGCACCGGGGAGCTGTTTTTT.

This clone was seen a few times. The chain recombines TRBV15 with TRBJ2-2; TRBD2 matches at 10 bases. Per the germline V gene, CDR1 is LNHNV and CDR2 is YYDKDF (reference sequence). The CDR3 is 15 amino acids. The ends lost 4 bases at V and 8 bases at J; junction bases unmatched: 7. CDR3 sequence reads: CATSTLAGVVGELFF. CDR3 coding DNA: TGTGCCACCAGCACCCTAGCGGGGGTTGTTGGGGAGCTGTTTTTT.

This clone has more than one count but fewer than ten. This specimen includes other DNA sequences encoding the same CDR3. The V and J genes are TRBV28 and TRBJ2-7; 9 positions match TRBD2. V lost 5 bases and J lost 1; bases outside the gene matches: 6. Per the germline V gene, CDR1 is MDHEN and CDR2 is SYDVKM. The CDR3 extends over 15 amino acids. This CDR3 reads CASSLAGQSSYEQYF. CDR3 sequence (DNA): TGTGCCAGCAGTCTAGCGGGACAGTCTTCCTACGAGCAGTACTTC. The full variable domain, rest sourced from reference TRBV28 and TRBJ2-7, is DVKVTQSSRYLVKRTGEKVFLECVQDMDHENMFWYRQDPGLGLRLIYFSYDVKMKEKGDIPEGYSVSREKKERFSLILESASTNQTSMYLCASSLAGQSSYEQYFGPGTRLTVT.

The chain has TRBV7-9 and TRBJ2-3; no clear D. The CDR3 runs to 15 residues. Germline V gives CDR1 SEHNR, CDR2 FQNEAQ (reference sequence). Trimming removed 2 bases at V and 1 base at J, with 10 bases between. CDR3 sequence reads: CASSLSWWRTDTQYF. CDR3 nucleotide sequence: TGTGCCAGCAGCTTATCATGGTGGCGCACAGATACGCAGTATTTT.

This clone was observed a handful of times. This CDR3 reads CASSLPSTDTQYF. In nucleotides, the CDR3 is TGTGCCAGCAGCTTACCTAGCACAGATACGCAGTATTTT. The chain links TRBV5-4 to TRBJ2-3; no definite D call. The germline V and J ends were trimmed by 2 bases and 0 bases, with 4 bases remaining between them. The CDR3 contains 13 residues. CDR1 and CDR2 (germline): SGHNT, YYREEE (reference sequence).

The chain carries TRBV30 and TRBJ1-2, with 8 bases lining up with TRBD1. CDR1 and CDR2 (germline): GTSNPN, SVGIG (reference sequence). Trimming at V came to 8 bases and at J to 4 bases, leaving 0 bases not matched to a gene. This CDR3 contains 10 residues. The DNA of the CDR3 is TGTGCCACAGGGGGCTATGGCTACACCTTC. Translated, it gives CATGGYGYTF.

In regard to this clone: Additional DNA sequences in this sample encode the identical CDR3. The chain's CDR3 is CASSPYRDNQPQHF. In DNA, the CDR3 is TGTGCCAGCTCACCATACCGGGACAATCAGCCCCAGCATTTT. The chain employs TRBV18 and TRBJ1-5; no clear D gene. Germline V gene lookup returns CDR1 KGHSH and CDR2 LQKENI. The V and J ends lost 2 bases and 3 bases respectively, with 8 bases between them. The CDR3 length is 14 residues.

The J gene is TRBJ2-2, the V gene TRBV30; no clear D gene. The CDR3 extends over 11 amino acids. Germline-derived CDR1 and CDR2 are GTSNPN and SVGIG (reference sequence). V gave up 1 base and J gave up 6 bases, with 3 bases separating them. For the CDR3, the DNA is TGTGCCTGGAGTGGGTCCGGGGAGCTGTTTTTT. This gives the protein CAWSGSGELFF.

This clone was seen a few times. This rearrangement joins TRBV5-4 to TRBJ2-5; D possibly corresponds to TRBD1 (7 bases). The CDR3 covers 16 residues. The germline V gene has CDR1 SGHNT and CDR2 YYREEE (reference sequence). V was shortened by 4 bases and J by 3 bases, with 19 bases between the two germline ends. CDR3 DNA: TGTGCCAGCAGCAAGGGGGCGGGACAGAAAAAAGAGACCCAGTACTTC. It encodes CASSKGAGQKKETQYF. The whole variable domain, remainder taken from reference TRBV5-4 and TRBJ2-5, is ETGVTQSPTHLIKTRGQQVTLRCSSQSGHNTVSWYQQALGQGPQFIFQYYREEENGRGNFPPRFSGLQFPNYSSELNVNALELDDSALYLCASSKGAGQKKETQYFGPGTRLLVL.

The V call is TRBV7-2, the J call TRBJ2-1; perhaps D is TRBD1 or TRBD2 (5 bases each). Deletions cut 2 bases from V and 6 bases from J, with 20 bases between. Germline V gene sequence: CDR1 SGHTA, CDR2 FQGNSA. The CDR3 consists of 17 residues. CDR3 nucleotide sequence: TGTGCCAGCAGCTTAAACGGCGGTGGGGGAACTAGCAATGAGCAGTTCTTC. This sequence encodes CASSLNGGGGTSNEQFF.

This clone was observed a handful of times. The chain joins TRBV13 to TRBJ1-2; D not certain. CDR3 length: 13 amino acids. V lost 4 bases, J lost 5 bases, and 11 bases lay in between. Germline V lookup: CDR1 PRHDT, CDR2 FYEKMQ (reference sequence). The CDR3 loop is CASSSLGIYGYTF. In nucleotides, the CDR3 is TGTGCCAGCAGCTCCTTAGGGATTTATGGCTACACCTTC.

The table lists this clone with a few counts. Within the sample, other DNA sequences also encode this same CDR3. The chain joins TRBV30 to TRBJ1-2; D unclear. Germline lookup yields CDR1 GTSNPN and CDR2 SVGIG (reference sequence). CDR3 length: 12 residues. V lost 0 bases to trimming and J lost 4 bases, with 6 bases between them. Written as DNA, the CDR3 is TGTGCCTGGAGTGTCCGGTTCTATGGCTACACCTTC. It is translated as CAWSVRFYGYTF.

The rearrangement links TRBV5-1 to TRBJ2-3, with D perhaps TRBD2 (6 bases). Germline V gene data show CDR1 as SGHRS and CDR2 as YFSETQ. This CDR3 is 16 amino acids long. Trimming removed 1 base from V and 3 bases from J, with 15 bases in between. DNA of the CDR3: TGCGCCAGCAGCTTGTCCGCCGGGAGAGGAACAGATACGCAGTATTTT. Its translation: CASSLSAGRGTDTQYF.

The gene calls are TRBV23-1 and TRBJ1-2, with TRBD1 identical over 8 bases. TRBV23-1 is labeled an ORF, and its function is uncertain. J gave up 4 bases and V 5 bases, and 15 bases lay outside the gene matches. This CDR3 region has 17 residues. CDR3 nucleotide sequence: TGCGCCAGCAGTTTAGCTAATACGGGACAGGCGTGCTATGGCTACACCTTC. It is translated as CASSLANTGQACYGYTF.

This clone was observed a few times. The CDR3 DNA is TGTGCCAGCAGCTTAAATGTAGCGGCAGATACGCAGTATTTT. It yields the protein CASSLNVAADTQYF. The rearrangement links TRBV11-2 to TRBJ2-3; D may be TRBD2 (6 bases). Per the germline V gene, CDR1 is SGHAT and CDR2 is FQNNGV. CDR3 length equals 14 residues. Trimming removed 2 bases at V and 4 bases at J, with 10 bases between.

The gene calls are TRBV7-8 and TRBJ2-5; a possible D gene is TRBD1 (6 bases). Germline V CDR1 and CDR2: SGHVS, FQNEAQ. This CDR3 spans 14 amino acids. The germline V and J ends were trimmed by 4 bases and 5 bases, with 14 bases remaining between them. CDR3 sequence: CASSWTEIAETQYF. The CDR3 bases are TGTGCCAGCAGCTGGACAGAGATAGCGGAGACCCAGTACTTC. The full variable domain, completed using reference TRBV7-8 and TRBJ2-5, is GAGVSQSPRYKVAKRGQDVALRCDPISGHVSLFWYQQALGQGPEFLTYFQNEAQLDKSGLPSDRFFAERPEGSVSTLKIQRTQQEDSAVYLCASSWTEIAETQYFGPGTRLLVL.